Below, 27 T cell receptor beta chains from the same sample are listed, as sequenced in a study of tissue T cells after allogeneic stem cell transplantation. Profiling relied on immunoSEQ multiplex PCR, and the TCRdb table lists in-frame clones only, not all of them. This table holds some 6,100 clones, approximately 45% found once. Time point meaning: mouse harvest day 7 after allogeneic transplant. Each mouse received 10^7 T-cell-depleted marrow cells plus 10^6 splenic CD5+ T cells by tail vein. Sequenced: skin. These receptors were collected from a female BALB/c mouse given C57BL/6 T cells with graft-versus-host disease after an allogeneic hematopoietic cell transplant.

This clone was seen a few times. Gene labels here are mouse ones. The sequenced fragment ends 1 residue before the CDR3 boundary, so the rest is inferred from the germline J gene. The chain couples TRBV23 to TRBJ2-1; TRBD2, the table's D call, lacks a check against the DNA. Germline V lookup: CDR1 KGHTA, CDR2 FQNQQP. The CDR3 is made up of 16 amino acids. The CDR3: CSSSPGLGGLYAEQFF. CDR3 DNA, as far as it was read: TGCTCCAGCAGTCCGGGACTGGGGGGTCTCTATGCTGAGCAGTTC.

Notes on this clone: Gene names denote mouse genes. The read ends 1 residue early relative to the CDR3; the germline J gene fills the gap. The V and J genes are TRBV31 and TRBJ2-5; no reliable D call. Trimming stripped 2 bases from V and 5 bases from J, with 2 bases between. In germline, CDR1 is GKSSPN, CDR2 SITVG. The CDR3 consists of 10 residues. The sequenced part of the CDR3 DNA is TGTGCCTGGAGTGGAGACACCCAGTAC. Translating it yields CAWSGDTQY. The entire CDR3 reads CAWSGDTQYF.

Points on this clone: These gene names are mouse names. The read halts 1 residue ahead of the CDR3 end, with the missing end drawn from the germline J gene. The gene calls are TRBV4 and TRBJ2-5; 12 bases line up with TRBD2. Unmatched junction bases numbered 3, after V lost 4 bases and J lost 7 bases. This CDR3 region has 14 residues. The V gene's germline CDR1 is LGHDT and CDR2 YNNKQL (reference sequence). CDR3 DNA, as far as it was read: TGTGCCAGCAGCTTGACTGGGGGGGCGCACACCCAGTAC. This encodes CASSLTGGAHTQY. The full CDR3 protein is CASSLTGGAHTQYF.

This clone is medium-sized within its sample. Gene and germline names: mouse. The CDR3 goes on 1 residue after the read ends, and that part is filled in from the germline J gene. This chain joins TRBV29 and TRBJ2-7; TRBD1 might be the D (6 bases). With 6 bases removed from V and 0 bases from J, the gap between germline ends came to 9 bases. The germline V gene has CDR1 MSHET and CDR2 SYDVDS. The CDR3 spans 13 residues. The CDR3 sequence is CASSGTFSYEQYF. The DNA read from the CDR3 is TGTGCTAGCAGCGGGACATTCTCCTATGAACAGTAC.

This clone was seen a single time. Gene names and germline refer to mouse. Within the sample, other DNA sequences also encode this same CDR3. The CDR3 loop is CASSLRGGEVFF. CDR3 bases read: TGTGCCAGCAGTCTGAGGGGGGGAGAAGTCTTC. This chain joins TRBV26 and TRBJ1-1; maybe TRBD1 (6 bases). With the read ending 1 residue before the CDR3 end, the germline J gene is used to fill in that end. Germline CDR1 KGHPV, CDR2 FQNQEV (reference sequence). The V and J ends lost 2 bases and 7 bases respectively, with 8 bases between them. The CDR3 sequence is 12 residues long.

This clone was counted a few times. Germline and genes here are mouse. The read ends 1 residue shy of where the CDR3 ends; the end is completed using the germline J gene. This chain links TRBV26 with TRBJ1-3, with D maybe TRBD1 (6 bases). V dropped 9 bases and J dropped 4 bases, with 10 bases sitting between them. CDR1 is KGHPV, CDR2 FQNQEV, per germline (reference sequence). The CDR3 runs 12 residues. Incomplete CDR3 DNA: TGTGCCAGTCGGACAGAGGGAAATACGCTCTAT. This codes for CASRTEGNTLY. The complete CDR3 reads CASRTEGNTLYF.

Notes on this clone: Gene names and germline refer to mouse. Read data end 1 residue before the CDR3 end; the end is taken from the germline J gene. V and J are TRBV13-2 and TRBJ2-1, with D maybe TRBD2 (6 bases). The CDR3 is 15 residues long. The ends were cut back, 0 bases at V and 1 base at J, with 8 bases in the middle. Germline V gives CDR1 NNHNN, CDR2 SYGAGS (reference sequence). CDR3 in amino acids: CASGDVWGNYAEQFF. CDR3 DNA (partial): TGTGCCAGCGGTGATGTTTGGGGGAACTATGCTGAGCAGTTC.

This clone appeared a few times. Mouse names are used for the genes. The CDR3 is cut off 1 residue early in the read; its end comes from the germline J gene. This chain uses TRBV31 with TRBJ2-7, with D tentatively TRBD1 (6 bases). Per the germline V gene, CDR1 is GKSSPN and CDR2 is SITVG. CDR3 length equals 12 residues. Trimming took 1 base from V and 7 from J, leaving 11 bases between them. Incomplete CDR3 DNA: TGTGCCTGGAGTCGGGCAGGGGTGGAACAGTAC. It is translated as CAWSRAGVEQY. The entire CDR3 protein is CAWSRAGVEQYF.

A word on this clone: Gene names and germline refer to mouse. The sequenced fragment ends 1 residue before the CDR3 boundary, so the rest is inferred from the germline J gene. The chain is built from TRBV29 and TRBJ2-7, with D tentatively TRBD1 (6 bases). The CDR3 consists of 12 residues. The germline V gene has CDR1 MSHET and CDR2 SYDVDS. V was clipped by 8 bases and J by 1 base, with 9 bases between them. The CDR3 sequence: CASRDKSYEQYF. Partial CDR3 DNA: TGTGCTAGCCGGGACAAATCCTATGAACAGTAC. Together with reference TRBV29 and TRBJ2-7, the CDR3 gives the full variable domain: DMKVTQMPRYLIKRMGENVLLECGQDMSHETMYWYRQDPGLGLQLIYISYDVDSNSEGDIPKGYRVSRKKREHFSLILDSAKTNQTSVYFCASRDKSYEQYFGPGTRLTVL.

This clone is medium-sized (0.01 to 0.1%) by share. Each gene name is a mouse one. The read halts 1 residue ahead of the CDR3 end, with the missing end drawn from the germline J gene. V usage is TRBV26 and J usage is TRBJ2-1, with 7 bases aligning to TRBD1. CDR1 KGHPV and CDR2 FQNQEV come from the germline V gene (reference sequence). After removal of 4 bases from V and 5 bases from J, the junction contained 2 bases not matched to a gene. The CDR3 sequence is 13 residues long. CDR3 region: CASSRDRDAEQFF. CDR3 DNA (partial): TGTGCCAGCAGTCGTGACAGGGATGCTGAGCAGTTC.

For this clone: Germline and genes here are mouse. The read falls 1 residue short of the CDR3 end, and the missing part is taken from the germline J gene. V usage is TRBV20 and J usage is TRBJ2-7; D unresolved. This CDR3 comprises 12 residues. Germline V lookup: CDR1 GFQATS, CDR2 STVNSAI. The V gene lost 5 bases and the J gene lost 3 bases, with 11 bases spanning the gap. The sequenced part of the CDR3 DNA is TGTGGTGCTGCCGGGTTCCTCTATGAACAGTAC. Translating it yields CGAAGFLYEQY. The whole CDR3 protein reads CGAAGFLYEQYF.

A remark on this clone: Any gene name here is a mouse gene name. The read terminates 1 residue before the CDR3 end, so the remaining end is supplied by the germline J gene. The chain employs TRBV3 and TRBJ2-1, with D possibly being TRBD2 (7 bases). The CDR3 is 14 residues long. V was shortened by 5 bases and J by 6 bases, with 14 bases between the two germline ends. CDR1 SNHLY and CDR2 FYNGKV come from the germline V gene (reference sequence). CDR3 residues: CASSPRGAGAEQFF. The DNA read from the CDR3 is TGTGCCAGCAGCCCCCGGGGGGCGGGTGCTGAGCAGTTC.

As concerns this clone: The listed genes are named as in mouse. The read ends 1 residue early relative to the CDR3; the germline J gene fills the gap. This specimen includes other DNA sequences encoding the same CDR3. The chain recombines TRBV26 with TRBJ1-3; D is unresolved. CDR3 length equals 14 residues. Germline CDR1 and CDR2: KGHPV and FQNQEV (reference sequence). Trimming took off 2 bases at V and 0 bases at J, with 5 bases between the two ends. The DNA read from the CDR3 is TGTGCCAGCAGTCTGCCAAATTCTGGAAATACGCTCTAT. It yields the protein CASSLPNSGNTLY. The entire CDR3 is CASSLPNSGNTLYF.

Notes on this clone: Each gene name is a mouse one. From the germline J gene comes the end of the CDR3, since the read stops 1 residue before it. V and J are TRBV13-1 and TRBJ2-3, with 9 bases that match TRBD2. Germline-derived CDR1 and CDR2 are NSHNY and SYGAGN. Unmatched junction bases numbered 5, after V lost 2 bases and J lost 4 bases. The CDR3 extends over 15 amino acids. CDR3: CASSDFGLGSETLYF. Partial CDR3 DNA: TGTGCCAGCAGTGACTTCGGACTGGGGTCAGAAACGCTGTAT.

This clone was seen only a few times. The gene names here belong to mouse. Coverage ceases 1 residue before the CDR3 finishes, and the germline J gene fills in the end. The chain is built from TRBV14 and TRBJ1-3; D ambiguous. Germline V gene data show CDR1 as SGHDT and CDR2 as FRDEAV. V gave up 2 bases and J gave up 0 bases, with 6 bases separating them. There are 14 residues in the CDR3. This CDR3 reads CASSLRNSGNTLYF. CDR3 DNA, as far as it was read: TGTGCCAGCAGTTTGAGGAATTCTGGAAATACGCTCTAT.

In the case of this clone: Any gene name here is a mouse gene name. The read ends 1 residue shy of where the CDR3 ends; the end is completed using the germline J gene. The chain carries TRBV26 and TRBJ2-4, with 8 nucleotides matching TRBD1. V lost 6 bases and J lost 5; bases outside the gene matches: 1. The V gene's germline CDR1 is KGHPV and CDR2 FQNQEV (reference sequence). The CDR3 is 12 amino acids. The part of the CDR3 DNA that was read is TGTGCCAGCAGGCAGGGGGCAAACACCTTGTAC. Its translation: CASRQGANTLY. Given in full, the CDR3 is CASRQGANTLYF.

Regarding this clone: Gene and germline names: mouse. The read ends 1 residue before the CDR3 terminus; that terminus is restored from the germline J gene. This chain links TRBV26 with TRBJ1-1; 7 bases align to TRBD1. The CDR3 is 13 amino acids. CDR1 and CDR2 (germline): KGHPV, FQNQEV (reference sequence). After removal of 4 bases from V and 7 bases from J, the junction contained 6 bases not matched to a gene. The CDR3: CASSPDRAGEVFF. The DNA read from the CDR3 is TGTGCCAGCAGTCCTGACAGGGCGGGAGAAGTCTTC.

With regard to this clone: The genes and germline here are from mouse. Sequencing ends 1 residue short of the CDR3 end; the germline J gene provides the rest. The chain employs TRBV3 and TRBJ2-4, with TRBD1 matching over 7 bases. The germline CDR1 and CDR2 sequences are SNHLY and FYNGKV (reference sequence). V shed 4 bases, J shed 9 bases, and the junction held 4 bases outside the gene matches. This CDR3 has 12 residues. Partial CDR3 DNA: TGTGCCAGCAGCTCGACAGGGAGGACCTTGTAC. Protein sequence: CASSSTGRTLY. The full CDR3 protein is CASSSTGRTLYF.

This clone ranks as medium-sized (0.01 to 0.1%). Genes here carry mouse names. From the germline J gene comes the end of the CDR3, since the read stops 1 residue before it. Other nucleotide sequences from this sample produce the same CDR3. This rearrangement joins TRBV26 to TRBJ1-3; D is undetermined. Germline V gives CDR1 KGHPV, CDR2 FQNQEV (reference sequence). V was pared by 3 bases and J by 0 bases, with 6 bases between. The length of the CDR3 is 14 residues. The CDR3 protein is CASSLPNSGNTLYF. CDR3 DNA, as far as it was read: TGTGCCAGCAGTCTCCCCAATTCTGGAAATACGCTCTAT.

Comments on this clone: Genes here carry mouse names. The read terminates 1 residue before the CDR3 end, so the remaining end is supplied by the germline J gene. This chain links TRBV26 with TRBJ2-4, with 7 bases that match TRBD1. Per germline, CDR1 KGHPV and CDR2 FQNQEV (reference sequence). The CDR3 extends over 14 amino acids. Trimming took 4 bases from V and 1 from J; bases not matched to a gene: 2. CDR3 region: CASSPGTGQNTLYF. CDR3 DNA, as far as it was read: TGTGCCAGCAGTCCCGGGACAGGTCAAAACACCTTGTAC. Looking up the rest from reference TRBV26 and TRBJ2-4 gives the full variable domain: NSKVIQTPRYLVKGQGQKAKMRCIPEKGHPVVFWYQQNKNNEFKFLINFQNQEVLQQIDMTEKRFSAECPSNSPCSLEIQSSEAGDSALYLCASSPGTGQNTLYFGAGTRLSVL.

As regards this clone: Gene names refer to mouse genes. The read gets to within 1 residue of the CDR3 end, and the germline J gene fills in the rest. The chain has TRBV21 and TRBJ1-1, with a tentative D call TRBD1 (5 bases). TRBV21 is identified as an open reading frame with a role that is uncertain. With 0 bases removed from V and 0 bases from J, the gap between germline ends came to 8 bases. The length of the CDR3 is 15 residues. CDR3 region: CASSQSRGSNTEVFF. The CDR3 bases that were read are TGTGCTAGCAGTCAATCCCGGGGGTCAAACACAGAAGTCTTC.

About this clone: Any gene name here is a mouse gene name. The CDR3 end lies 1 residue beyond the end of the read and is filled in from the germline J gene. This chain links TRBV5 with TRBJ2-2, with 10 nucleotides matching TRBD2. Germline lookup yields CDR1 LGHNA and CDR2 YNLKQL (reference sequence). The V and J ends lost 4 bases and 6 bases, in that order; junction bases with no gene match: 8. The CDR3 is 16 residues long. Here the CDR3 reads CASSPPDWGKAGQLYF. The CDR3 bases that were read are TGTGCCAGCAGCCCCCCGGACTGGGGGAAAGCCGGGCAGCTCTAC.

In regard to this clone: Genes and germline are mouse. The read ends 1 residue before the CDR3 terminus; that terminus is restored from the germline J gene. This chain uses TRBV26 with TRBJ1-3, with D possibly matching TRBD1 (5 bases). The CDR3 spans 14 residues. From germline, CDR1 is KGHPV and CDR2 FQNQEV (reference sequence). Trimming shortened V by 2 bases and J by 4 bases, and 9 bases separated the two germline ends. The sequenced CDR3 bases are TGTGCCAGCAGTCTGAACAGGAGGGGAAATACGCTCTAT. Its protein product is CASSLNRRGNTLY. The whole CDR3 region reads CASSLNRRGNTLYF.

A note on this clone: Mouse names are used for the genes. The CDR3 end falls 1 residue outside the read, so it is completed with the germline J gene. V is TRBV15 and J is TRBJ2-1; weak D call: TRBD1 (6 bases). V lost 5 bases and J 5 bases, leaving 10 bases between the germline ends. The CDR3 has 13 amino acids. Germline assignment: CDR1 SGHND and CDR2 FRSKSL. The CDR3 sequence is CASSGDKNAEQFF. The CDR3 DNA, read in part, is TGTGCCAGCAGTGGGGACAAAAATGCTGAGCAGTTC.

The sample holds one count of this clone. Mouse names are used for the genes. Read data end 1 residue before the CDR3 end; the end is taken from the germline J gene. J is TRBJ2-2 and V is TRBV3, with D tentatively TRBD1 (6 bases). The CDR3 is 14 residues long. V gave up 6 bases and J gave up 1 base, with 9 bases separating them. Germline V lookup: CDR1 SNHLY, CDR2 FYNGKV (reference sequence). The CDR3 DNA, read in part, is TGTGCCAGCAGGCCGGGACAAAACACCGGGCAGCTCTAC. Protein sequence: CASRPGQNTGQLY. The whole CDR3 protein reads CASRPGQNTGQLYF.

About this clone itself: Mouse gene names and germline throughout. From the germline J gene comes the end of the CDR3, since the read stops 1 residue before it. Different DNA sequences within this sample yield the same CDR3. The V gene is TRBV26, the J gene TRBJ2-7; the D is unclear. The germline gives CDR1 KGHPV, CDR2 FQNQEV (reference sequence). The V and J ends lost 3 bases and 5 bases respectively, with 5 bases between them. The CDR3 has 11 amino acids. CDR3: CASSLRDEQYF. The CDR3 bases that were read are TGTGCCAGCAGTCTAAGGGATGAACAGTAC.

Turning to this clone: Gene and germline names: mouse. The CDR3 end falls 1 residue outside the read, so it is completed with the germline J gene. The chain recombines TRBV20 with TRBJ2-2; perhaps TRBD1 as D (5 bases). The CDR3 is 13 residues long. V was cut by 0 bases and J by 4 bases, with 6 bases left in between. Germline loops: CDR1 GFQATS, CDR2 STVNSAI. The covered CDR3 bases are TGTGGTGCTAGGGATCAGGGCACCGGGCAGCTCTAC. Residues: CGARDQGTGQLY. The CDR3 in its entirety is CGARDQGTGQLYF.